Shown below are 16 T cell receptor beta chains from a single sample sequenced in a study of cytomegalovirus exposure and HLA in healthy donors. PCR employed 60 Vbeta and 13 Jbeta primers. The table came from immunoSEQ multiplex PCR; TCRdb's copy has only in-frame clones and leaves some out. The sample lists about 160,000 clones, 70% to 80% occurring once. Sample: PBMCs. The receptors originated from a man in his forties in good health and CMV-seronegative.

V gene TRBV15 combines with J gene TRBJ2-1; possibly TRBD1 for D (6 bases). The CDR3 is made up of 15 amino acids. Trimming left V 5 bases short and J 3 bases short, with 14 bases between. Germline V lookup: CDR1 LNHNV, CDR2 YYDKDF (reference sequence). This CDR3 is CATSPHRDLYNEQFF. The CDR3 DNA reads TGTGCCACCAGCCCCCACAGGGACCTCTACAATGAGCAGTTCTTC.

The sample holds a few counts of this clone. This chain joins TRBV6-5 and TRBJ1-2; possibly TRBD1 for D (5 bases). CDR3 length: 10 amino acids. CDR1 and CDR2 (germline): MNHEY, SVGAGI. V lost 10 bases and J lost 6, with 9 bases in between. CDR3 coding DNA: TGTGCCACAGGGTCGGATGGCTACACCTTC. This translates into CATGSDGYTF.

This chain connects TRBV2 to TRBJ2-2; maybe TRBD1 (6 bases). This CDR3 contains 13 residues. Looked up from germline, CDR1 is SNHLY and CDR2 is FYNNEI. The V and J ends lost 3 bases and 4 bases respectively, with 6 bases between them. The CDR3 DNA follows: TGTGCCAGCAGTGAGGGGGCCACCGGGGAGCTGTTTTTT. Encoded protein: CASSEGATGELFF. Full variable domain (rest looked up from reference TRBV2 and TRBJ2-2): EPEVTQTPSHQVTQMGQEVILRCVPISNHLYFYWYRQILGQKVEFLVSFYNNEISEKSEIFDDQFSVERPDGSNFTLKIRSTKLEDSAMYFCASSEGATGELFFGEGSRLTVL.

The chain is built from TRBV10-3 and TRBJ1-2; 7 positions agree with TRBD1. Germline V gene lookup returns CDR1 ENHRY and CDR2 SYGVKD. The V and J ends lost 7 bases and 3 bases, in that order; junction bases with no gene match: 11. The CDR3 extends over 15 amino acids. In DNA form, the CDR3 reads TGTGCCATCAAGCCAGGGGGAGAACTTGACTATGGCTACACCTTC. It yields the protein CAIKPGGELDYGYTF.

The rearrangement uses TRBV7-9 and TRBJ2-7, with 8 bases identical to TRBD1. The CDR3 spans 14 residues. CDR1 is SEHNR and CDR2 is FQNEAQ in the germline V gene (reference sequence). V shed 5 bases, J shed 6 bases, and the junction held 9 bases outside the gene matches. The CDR3 loop reads CASSHRTGWIEQYF. CDR3 bases: TGTGCCAGCAGCCACCGGACAGGGTGGATCGAGCAGTACTTC.

The chain links TRBV27 to TRBJ1-3; 7 bases are a match to TRBD1. This CDR3 is built from 16 residues. V shed 5 bases, J shed 0 bases, and the junction held 7 bases outside the gene matches. Germline V gene sequence: CDR1 MNHEY, CDR2 SMNVEV (reference sequence). CDR3 coding DNA: TGTGCCAGCAGTCCCTATCAGGGGGGCTCTGGAAACACCATATATTTT. Translating it yields CASSPYQGGSGNTIYF.

The chain couples TRBV6-1 to TRBJ2-5; TRBD2 matches at 7 bases. V shed 6 bases and J 5 bases; nucleotides not matched to a gene: 6. The CDR3 extends over 13 amino acids. Germline V gene lookup returns CDR1 MNHNS and CDR2 SASEGT. This CDR3 reads CASRASGPETQYF. Here the CDR3 DNA reads TGTGCCAGCAGGGCTAGCGGCCCGGAGACCCAGTACTTC.

The chain carries TRBV5-1 and TRBJ1-1; 9 bases are shared with TRBD1. Germline V gives CDR1 SGHRS, CDR2 YFSETQ. The CDR3 has 16 amino acids. V trimming: 4 bases; J trimming: 5 bases; junction bases outside the gene matches: 12. CDR3 sequence (DNA): TGCGCCAGCAGCCGTCCTGGACAGGGGTTGGGTACTGAAGCTTTCTTT. Protein sequence: CASSRPGQGLGTEAFF.

V gene TRBV10-3 combines with J gene TRBJ1-3; possibly TRBD1 for D (5 bases). V was pared by 4 bases and J by 2 bases, with 18 bases between. The CDR3 is made up of 17 amino acids. Germline lookup yields CDR1 ENHRY and CDR2 SYGVKD. The CDR3 protein is CAISVHGGDFTGNTIYF. The CDR3 region has the DNA TGTGCCATCAGTGTCCACGGGGGGGATTTTACTGGAAACACCATATATTTT.

J is TRBJ1-6 and V is TRBV6-4, with a tentative D call TRBD1 (5 bases). V was clipped by 0 bases and J by 10 bases, with 13 bases between them. The CDR3 sequence is 15 residues long. Per germline, CDR1 MRHNA and CDR2 SNTAGT. CDR3 nucleotides: TGTGCCAGCAGTGACTCAGGGGCGGCCAACTCACCCCTCCACTTT. It codes for CASSDSGAANSPLHF.

The rearrangement uses TRBV5-4 and TRBJ2-2, with 9 positions matching TRBD1. The CDR3 is 15 amino acids. J was trimmed by 3 bases and V by 0 bases; bases with no gene match: 0. The germline V gene has CDR1 SGHNT and CDR2 YYREEE (reference sequence). CDR3 coding DNA: TGTGCCAGCAGCTTGGGGGACAGGGACACCGGGGAGCTGTTTTTT. It yields the protein CASSLGDRDTGELFF.

The V gene is TRBV19, the J gene TRBJ2-7; 8 positions match TRBD1. The CDR3 contains 14 residues. The germline V gene encodes CDR1 LNHDA and CDR2 SQIVND (reference sequence). The V and J ends lost 5 bases and 4 bases, in that order; junction bases with no gene match: 7. The CDR3 reads CASSPRTGRYEQYF. CDR3 sequence (DNA): TGTGCCAGTAGTCCTCGGACAGGGAGGTACGAGCAGTACTTC.

The CDR3 reads CASSLDSADNEQFF. In nucleotides, the CDR3 is TGTGCCAGCTCACTGGACAGCGCTGACAATGAGCAGTTCTTC. The V call is TRBV18, the J call TRBJ2-1, with D perhaps matching TRBD1 (6 bases). This CDR3 has 14 residues. Germline CDR1 KGHSH, CDR2 LQKENI. Trimming took 4 bases from V and 5 from J, leaving 12 bases between them.

The chain employs TRBV27 and TRBJ2-5; 8 bases align to TRBD1. V was pared by 6 bases and J by 4 bases, with 7 bases of the junction left unmatched. Germline CDR1 reads MNHEY; CDR2 reads SMNVEV (reference sequence). The length of the CDR3 is 14 residues. CDR3 loop: CASRGNRGVETQYF. The CDR3 nucleotides read TGTGCCAGCAGGGGCAACAGGGGGGTAGAGACCCAGTACTTC.

This rearrangement joins TRBV30 to TRBJ1-5; a weak D match, TRBD1 (6 bases). In germline, CDR1 is GTSNPN, CDR2 SVGIG (reference sequence). The CDR3 totals 14 residues. V was shortened by 0 bases and J by 4 bases, with 10 bases between the two germline ends. In DNA form, the CDR3 reads TGTGCCTGGAGTGTGGTCGGACAGAATCAGCCCCAGCATTTT. Amino acids: CAWSVVGQNQPQHF.

The rearrangement joins TRBV29-1 to TRBJ2-7, with D possibly matching TRBD1 (5 bases). V lost 3 bases and J lost 6, with 15 bases in between. Germline lookup yields CDR1 SQVTM and CDR2 ANQGSEA. The CDR3 is 13 residues long. CDR3 bases: TGCAGCGTTGAGTCCAGGGATCAGTCCGAGCAGTACTTC. Protein: CSVESRDQSEQYF.